Listed below are T cell receptor beta chains from one sample, sequenced in a study of immune evolution from preneoplasia to lung adenocarcinoma. Clones were read by immunoSEQ multiplex PCR, and TCRdb kept only the in-frame ones, dropping some. Of over 11,000 clones in the sample, 80% to 90% were seen once. The material sequenced was FFPE minimally invasive lung adenocarcinoma tissue. The source is a person aged 65 to 79 with lung adenocarcinoma. CDR3s include the opening cysteine and the closing phenylalanine or tryptophan. Each record gives: J gene, clone size, D gene, V gene, CDR3 DNA, CDR3 protein. A D gene is named only where the DNA matches it firmly. The listing skips clone size in some rows; elsewhere it reads once, few, many or a size class.

j_gene: TRBJ2-3; abundance: -; d_gene: -; v_gene: TRBV9; CDR3nt: TGTGCCAGCAGCGTAACCCCAGATACGCAGTATTTT; CDR3aa: CASSVTPDTQYF
j_gene: TRBJ2-7; abundance: -; d_gene: -; v_gene: TRBV13; CDR3nt: TGTGCCAGCAGCTTAAGACAAGAACGTCCCTACGAGCAGTACTTC; CDR3aa: CASSLRQERPYEQYF
j_gene: TRBJ2-2; abundance: -; d_gene: -; v_gene: TRBV30; CDR3nt: TGTGCCTGGAGGCGTTTGGGGGCGAGCACCGGGGAGCTGTTTTTT; CDR3aa: CAWRRLGASTGELFF
j_gene: TRBJ2-7; abundance: -; d_gene: -; v_gene: TRBV7-9; CDR3nt: TGTGCCAGCAGCTTAGTAGTCGGGGGAAACTACGAGCAGTACTTC; CDR3aa: CASSLVVGGNYEQYF
j_gene: TRBJ1-2; abundance: -; d_gene: -; v_gene: TRBV9; CDR3nt: TGTGCCAGCAGCGTAGGCGGGGGTAACTATGGCTACACCTTC; CDR3aa: CASSVGGGNYGYTF
j_gene: TRBJ1-1; abundance: once; d_gene: TRBD1; v_gene: TRBV4-1; CDR3nt: TGCGCCAGCAGCCAAGTTCAGGGGGCCACTGAAGCTTTCTTT; CDR3aa: CASSQVQGATEAFF
j_gene: TRBJ2-5; abundance: -; d_gene: TRBD2; v_gene: TRBV30; CDR3nt: TGTGCCTGGAGTAAAGGACTAGCGGACCCTCAAGAGACCCAGTACTTC; CDR3aa: CAWSKGLADPQETQYF
j_gene: TRBJ1-1; abundance: -; d_gene: -; v_gene: TRBV4-1; CDR3nt: TGCGCCAGCAGCTCCCGGGCCGAGAACACTGAAGCTTTCTTT; CDR3aa: CASSSRAENTEAFF
j_gene: TRBJ1-1; abundance: once; d_gene: -; v_gene: TRBV2; CDR3nt: TGTGCCAGCAGTGAGACAGGCTCCACTGAAGCTTTCTTT; CDR3aa: CASSETGSTEAFF
j_gene: TRBJ1-2; abundance: medium-sized; d_gene: TRBD1; v_gene: TRBV19; CDR3nt: TGTGCCAGTAGTATCGGGACAGGCTATGGCTACACCTTC; CDR3aa: CASSIGTGYGYTF
j_gene: TRBJ1-1; abundance: -; d_gene: -; v_gene: TRBV5-1; CDR3nt: TGCGCCAGCAGCTTTCAGGGAGGTAACACTGAAGCTTTCTTT; CDR3aa: CASSFQGGNTEAFF
j_gene: TRBJ1-2; abundance: once; d_gene: -; v_gene: TRBV18; CDR3nt: TGTGCCAGCTCGAACGACGACAGCTATGGCTACACCTTC; CDR3aa: CASSNDDSYGYTF
j_gene: TRBJ2-7; abundance: -; d_gene: -; v_gene: TRBV28; CDR3nt: TGTGCCAGCAGTTTGGGGGGTTACGAGCAGTACTTC; CDR3aa: CASSLGGYEQYF
j_gene: TRBJ2-7; abundance: -; d_gene: TRBD1; v_gene: TRBV6-6; CDR3nt: TGTGCCAGCAGCTACGAGGGACAGGGCGATTACGAGCAGTACTTC; CDR3aa: CASSYEGQGDYEQYF
j_gene: TRBJ2-7; abundance: -; d_gene: -; v_gene: TRBV13; CDR3nt: TGTGCCAGCAGCCCTACTAGGGGCGAGCAGTACTTC; CDR3aa: CASSPTRGEQYF
j_gene: TRBJ2-5; abundance: -; d_gene: -; v_gene: TRBV9; CDR3nt: TGTGCCAGCAGCGTAGGGCGGGGGCCCCAAGAGACCCAGTACTTC; CDR3aa: CASSVGRGPQETQYF
j_gene: TRBJ1-5; abundance: -; d_gene: -; v_gene: TRBV7-8; CDR3nt: TGTGCCAGCAGCCCGCTGGCGGGTAGCAATCAGCCCCAGCATTTT; CDR3aa: CASSPLAGSNQPQHF
j_gene: TRBJ1-6; abundance: -; d_gene: -; v_gene: TRBV30; CDR3nt: TGTGCCTGGAGTGTGTCGGATTCACCCCTCCACTTT; CDR3aa: CAWSVSDSPLHF